The sequence of this T cell receptor beta chain was determined in a study of blood T cell repertoires in COVID-19. Study details: There were acute and convalescent COVID-19 samples, and they came from the United States, Italy and Spain. Sample material is recorded as cDNA or gDNA derived from T cells, B-cell-depleted T cells, or PBMCs.

Per the study methods: Reference gene primers were amplified, and this amplification served to estimate nucleated cell counts. The assay was immunoSEQ multiplex PCR, and TCRdb's table has in-frame clones only and misses some. That table furnishes V, J and clone size, whereas the DNA furnished D and trimming. Altogether over 90,000 clones are present, 89% being singletons, with the ten largest covering approximately 3.5%. Germline CDR1 SGHTS, CDR2 YDEGEE. Trimming left V 2 bases short and J 0 bases short, with 11 bases between. The CDR3 is made up of 15 amino acids. The chain combines TRBV5-8 with TRBJ1-1; maybe TRBD1 (5 bases). The sample was peripheral blood. This sequence originates from a woman aged 55 to 70 with acute or convalescent COVID-19. In nucleotides, the CDR3 is TGTGCCAGCAGCTTCGTTACAGGATTGAACACTGAAGCTTTCTTT. The encoded protein is CASSFVTGLNTEAFF.